A single sample gave rise to the 7 T cell receptor beta chains below, sequenced in a study of T cells in Graves' hyperthyroidism and ophthalmopathy. Using RNA transcripts as the source, TCR beta CDR3 regions were amplified. HTBI primers were the set used in a first-round RT-PCR of the TCR CDR3. TCRdb independently ran MiXCR on the multiplex PCR reads; one entry per CDR3 protein. The sample records roughly 380,000 distinct CDR3 sequences, about 15% being singletons. The sample consisted of blood. The receptors were gathered from a woman between 55 and 75 years old with Graves' hyperthyroidism.

This clonotype was picked up one time. This rearrangement joins TRBV5-1 to TRBJ2-2; TRBD2 matches 10 bases. Looked up from germline, CDR1 is SGHRS and CDR2 is YFSETQ. The length of the CDR3 is 16 residues. The V segment lost 4 bases and the J segment 6 bases; nucleotides outside the gene matches: 9. CDR3 region: CASSGRAGGPAGELFF. CDR3 sequence (DNA): TGCGCCAGCAGCGGGCGAGCGGGAGGGCCTGCCGGGGAGCTGTTTTTT.

This clonotype was detected ten times or more. V and J are TRBV20-1 and TRBJ2-5; D remains unclear. In germline, CDR1 is DFQATT, CDR2 SNEGSKA (reference sequence). The CDR3 consists of 13 residues. Trimming cost V 3 bases and J 0 bases, with 8 bases left between them. The CDR3 region is CSASGQNQETQYF. CDR3 DNA: TGCAGTGCTAGCGGCCAGAACCAAGAGACCCAGTACTTC.

This clonotype was detected ten times or more. The chain uses TRBV14 and TRBJ2-7, with a possible D match to TRBD1 (5 bases). Trimming left V 0 bases short and J 0 bases short, with 9 bases between. Germline CDR1 reads SGHDN; CDR2 reads FVKESK. The CDR3 is 15 residues long. CDR3: CASSQDQGSSYEQYF. The DNA of the CDR3 is TGTGCCAGCAGCCAAGATCAGGGATCCTCCTACGAGCAGTACTTC.

This clonotype was detected a few times. The CDR3 bases are TGTGCCAGCAGCCGCGGGACAGGGGACCGCACAGATACGCAGTATTTT. Translation: CASSRGTGDRTDTQYF. This chain joins TRBV7-9 and TRBJ2-3; TRBD1 matches 10 bases. This CDR3 has 16 residues. Germline V gene sequence: CDR1 SEHNR, CDR2 FQNEAQ (reference sequence). The ends lost 5 bases at V and 1 base at J; junction bases unmatched: 6.

This clonotype was detected ten times or more. The chain uses TRBV6-1 and TRBJ1-5; 8 positions agree with TRBD1. CDR1 MNHNS and CDR2 SASEGT come from the germline V gene. The CDR3 totals 13 residues. Losses at the gene ends were 8 bases for V and 6 bases for J; bases not matched to a gene: 6. The CDR3 sequence: CASAGTGTQPQHF. For the CDR3, the DNA is TGTGCCAGCGCCGGGACAGGCACTCAGCCCCAGCATTTT.

This clonotype was recorded only once. The chain joins TRBV7-6 to TRBJ1-5, with D uncertain. Trimming stripped 8 bases from V and 6 bases from J, with 11 bases between. This CDR3 is built from 12 residues. The germline gives CDR1 SGHVS, CDR2 FNYEAQ. The DNA of the CDR3 is TGTGCCAGCGGCCTACGGGGTCAGCCCCAGCATTTT. Amino acid sequence: CASGLRGQPQHF. The full variable domain, its missing parts supplied by reference TRBV7-6 and TRBJ1-5, is GAGVSQSPRYKVTKRGQDVALRCDPISGHVSLYWYRQALGQGPEFLTYFNYEAQQDKSGLPNDRFSAERPEGSISTLTIQRTEQRDSAMYRCASGLRGQPQHFGDGTRLSIL.

The chain recombines TRBV10-2 with TRBJ1-6; 8 nucleotides align to TRBD1. The junction had 11 bases not matched to a gene; V was cut back by 2 bases and J by 8 bases. Germline V lookup: CDR1 WSHSY, CDR2 SAAADI. CDR3 length: 17 amino acids. The DNA of the CDR3 is TGCGCCAGCAGTGAGCCCCGGACAGGGAAAATCGATTCACCCCTCCACTTT. This sequence encodes CASSEPRTGKIDSPLHF.